The 12 T cell receptor beta chains in this list originate from one sample, sequenced in a study of spatial heterogeneity in lung cancer. General study points: The study found that expanded intratumoral alpha and beta TCR counts tracked tumor mutation counts.

Antigens for these TCRs are unknown. Each CDR3 protein gets one entry after TCRdb re-called the 5' RACE reads with MiXCR. This sample has several thousand distinct CDR3 sequences, with 12% found just once. Time point noted: sample taken at primary tumor resection. Sequenced material: lung tumor tissue, taken at surgery. These receptors were obtained from a male donor with early-stage non-small cell lung cancer.

This clonotype was picked up many times. The chain links TRBV3-1 to TRBJ1-6, with 9 bases identical to TRBD1. Germline V gene lookup returns CDR1 LGHDT and CDR2 YNNKEL (reference sequence). The CDR3 length is 14 residues. Trimming removed 6 bases from V and 7 bases from J; junction bases left unmatched: 4. The CDR3 here is CASSRQGDNSPLHF. CDR3 coding DNA: TGTGCCAGCAGTCGACAGGGGGACAATTCACCCCTCCACTTT.

By proportion, this clonotype is medium-sized. This chain connects TRBV12-3 or TRBV12-4 to TRBJ2-1, with 16 bases aligning to TRBD2. There are 15 residues in the CDR3. Germline trimming cut 5 bases from V and 10 bases from J; bases unmatched to any gene: 5. The CDR3, as DNA: TGTGCCAGCAGTCCCGGGACTAGCGGGAGGGGAGAGCAGTTCTTC. It codes for CASSPGTSGRGEQFF.

The table lists this clonotype with many counts. The gene calls are TRBV7-7 and TRBJ2-5, with TRBD1 matching over 7 bases. CDR1 is SSHAT and CDR2 is FNYEAQ in the germline V gene (reference sequence). The V and J ends lost 5 bases and 2 bases, in that order; junction bases with no gene match: 5. CDR3 size: 14 residues. In DNA form, the CDR3 reads TGTGCCAGCAGCCCTCACAGGGGACAAGAGACCCAGTACTTC. This gives the protein CASSPHRGQETQYF. Filled out from reference TRBV7-7 and TRBJ2-5, the complete variable domain reads GAGVSQSPRYKVTKRGQDVTLRCDPISSHATLYWYQQALGQGPEFLTYFNYEAQPDKSGLPSDRFSAERPEGSISTLTIQRTEQRDSAMYRCASSPHRGQETQYFGPGTRLLVL.

This clonotype rates as medium-sized. The chain employs TRBV6-5 and TRBJ1-4; 7 bases map to TRBD1. The CDR3 spans 14 residues. Trimming cost V 6 bases and J 6 bases; bases outside gene matches: 7. Germline values: CDR1 MNHEY, CDR2 SVGAGI. CDR3 amino acids: CASRPSGTDEKLFF. CDR3 coding DNA: TGTGCCAGCAGACCTTCCGGGACAGATGAAAAACTGTTTTTT.

Many counts were recorded for this clonotype. The V call is TRBV5-1, the J call TRBJ2-3; D unresolved. This CDR3 region has 12 residues. From germline, CDR1 is SGHRS and CDR2 YFSETQ. Deletions cut 2 bases from V and 0 bases from J, with 1 base between. The CDR3 nucleotides are TGCGCCAGCAGCTTTAGCACAGATACGCAGTATTTT. Residues: CASSFSTDTQYF.

Many counts were recorded for this clonotype. The V call is TRBV20-1, the J call TRBJ2-3, with 8 bases matching TRBD2. Per the germline V gene, CDR1 is DFQATT and CDR2 is SNEGSKA (reference sequence). CDR3 length: 16 amino acids. V lost 0 bases and J lost 6; bases outside the gene matches: 11. CDR3 sequence: CSARDRRVAGSDTQYF. CDR3 in DNA: TGCAGTGCTAGAGATCGGCGGGTAGCGGGAAGTGATACGCAGTATTTT.

This chain uses TRBV28 with TRBJ2-7; D is perhaps TRBD2 (6 bases). Germline lookup yields CDR1 MDHEN and CDR2 SYDVKM. The CDR3 is 15 amino acids. The V gene lost 3 bases and the J gene lost 0 bases, with 12 bases spanning the gap. CDR3 region: CASSFAGTASYEQYF. The CDR3 nucleotides read TGTGCCAGCAGTTTTGCCGGGACTGCCTCCTACGAGCAGTACTTC.

This clonotype was counted many times. This sequence joins TRBV10-2 and TRBJ1-5, with D possibly being TRBD1 (5 bases). From germline, CDR1 is WSHSY and CDR2 SAAADI. V lost 2 bases to trimming and J lost 7 bases, with 9 bases between them. This CDR3 spans 13 amino acids. The CDR3, as DNA: TGCGCCAGCAGTGAGGGGGCGGGACAGCCCCAGCATTTT. Protein product: CASSEGAGQPQHF.

By sample fraction, this clonotype is medium-sized. This chain joins TRBV7-9 and TRBJ2-5, with 8 bases identical to TRBD1. The germline V gene encodes CDR1 SEHNR and CDR2 FQNEAQ (reference sequence). V was pared by 0 bases and J by 3 bases, with 0 bases of the junction left unmatched. The CDR3 has 14 residues. The CDR3: CASSLADREETQYF. Written as DNA, the CDR3 is TGTGCCAGCAGCTTAGCGGACAGGGAAGAGACCCAGTACTTC.

This clonotype was seen repeatedly, ten times or more. The rearrangement uses TRBV18 and TRBJ1-1; weak D call: TRBD1 (6 bases). The CDR3 contains 16 residues. The germline CDR1 and CDR2 sequences are KGHSH and LQKENI. Deletions cut 0 bases from V and 1 base from J, with 12 bases between. CDR3 in DNA: TGTGCCAGCTCACCACCTAGGGGGGGGTCGAACACTGAAGCTTTCTTT. Amino acid sequence: CASSPPRGGSNTEAFF.

By share of the sample, this clonotype is medium-sized. This chain links TRBV5-1 with TRBJ2-4; 8 bases are shared with TRBD1. Germline V gene lookup returns CDR1 SGHRS and CDR2 YFSETQ. The length of the CDR3 is 16 residues. The V and J ends lost 0 bases and 8 bases, in that order; junction bases with no gene match: 10. CDR3 in DNA: TGCGCCAGCAGCTTGGGGACAGGGAGTACCCGGGACATTCAGTACTTC. Protein: CASSLGTGSTRDIQYF.

This clonotype was counted many times. The gene calls are TRBV10-2 and TRBJ1-1; D perhaps matches TRBD1 (5 bases). V was cut by 2 bases and J by 6 bases, with 13 bases left in between. The CDR3 runs 14 residues. Germline V CDR1 and CDR2: WSHSY, SAAADI. The CDR3 sequence is CASSEVGLRAEAFF. CDR3 in DNA: TGCGCCAGCAGTGAGGTGGGGCTAAGGGCTGAAGCTTTCTTT.